This TCR beta chain was captured by sequencing in a study of blood T cell repertoires in COVID-19. Assay: immunoSEQ multiplex PCR; the TCRdb copy retains only in-frame clones and omits some. The profile shows about 120,000 clones, more than 70% of them singletons. Trimming at V came to 8 bases and at J to 4 bases, leaving 8 bases not matched to a gene. Germline-derived CDR1 and CDR2 are MNHNY and SVGAGI (reference sequence). The length of the CDR3 is 15 residues. This clonotype originated in a human donor in a cohort sampled during active COVID-19. The sample comprised peripheral blood. The genes are TRBV6-6 and TRBJ1-2, with 12 bases that match TRBD1. CDR3 in DNA: TGTGCCAGCCAATCGGGACAGGGGGCTTCCTATGGCTACACCTTC. This codes for CASQSGQGASYGYTF.